This T cell receptor (beta chain) was profiled in a study of CD8 T cells in Susac syndrome. It was with random hexamers that roughly 0.45 to 1 ug RNA was reverse transcribed. TCRdb recomputed calls from the immunoSEQ multiplex PCR reads with MiXCR, one row per CDR3 protein. This table has about 110,000 distinct CDR3 sequences, around 95% appearing once. Study conclusions and caveats: It was acknowledged in the study that its TCR sequencing and HLA analysis involved a relatively small number of individuals.

V was pared by 1 base and J by 8 bases, with 7 bases of the junction left unmatched. The CDR3 is made up of 16 amino acids. Germline V gene lookup returns CDR1 SGHTA and CDR2 FQGNSA. To note about this clonotype: No antigen is known for it.

This TCR derives from a human donor in good health. The chain couples TRBV7-2 to TRBJ2-3; 12 bases map to TRBD2. What was sequenced was CD4+ T cells from PBMCs. In nucleotides, the CDR3 is TGTGCCAGCAGCTTAGTCCCTAGCGGGGGGGCTGGTACGCAGTATTTT. Protein product: CASSLVPSGGAGTQYF.